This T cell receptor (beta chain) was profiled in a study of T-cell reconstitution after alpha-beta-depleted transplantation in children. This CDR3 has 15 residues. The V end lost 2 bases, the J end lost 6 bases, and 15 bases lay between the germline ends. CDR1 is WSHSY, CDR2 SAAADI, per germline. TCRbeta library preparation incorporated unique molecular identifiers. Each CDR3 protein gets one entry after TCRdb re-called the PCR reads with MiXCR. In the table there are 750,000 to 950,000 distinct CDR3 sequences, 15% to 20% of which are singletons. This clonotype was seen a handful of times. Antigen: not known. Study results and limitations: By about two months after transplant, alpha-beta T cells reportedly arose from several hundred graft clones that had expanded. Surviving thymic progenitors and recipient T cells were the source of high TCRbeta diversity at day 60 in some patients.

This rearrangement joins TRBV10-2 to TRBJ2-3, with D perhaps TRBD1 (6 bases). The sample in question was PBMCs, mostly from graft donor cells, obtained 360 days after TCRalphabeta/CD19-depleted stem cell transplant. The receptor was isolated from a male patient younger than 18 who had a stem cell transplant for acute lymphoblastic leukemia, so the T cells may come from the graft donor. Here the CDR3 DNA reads TGCGCCAGCAGTGAGAGGCGCCTCCAGGGGGATACGCAGTATTTT. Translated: CASSERRLQGDTQYF.